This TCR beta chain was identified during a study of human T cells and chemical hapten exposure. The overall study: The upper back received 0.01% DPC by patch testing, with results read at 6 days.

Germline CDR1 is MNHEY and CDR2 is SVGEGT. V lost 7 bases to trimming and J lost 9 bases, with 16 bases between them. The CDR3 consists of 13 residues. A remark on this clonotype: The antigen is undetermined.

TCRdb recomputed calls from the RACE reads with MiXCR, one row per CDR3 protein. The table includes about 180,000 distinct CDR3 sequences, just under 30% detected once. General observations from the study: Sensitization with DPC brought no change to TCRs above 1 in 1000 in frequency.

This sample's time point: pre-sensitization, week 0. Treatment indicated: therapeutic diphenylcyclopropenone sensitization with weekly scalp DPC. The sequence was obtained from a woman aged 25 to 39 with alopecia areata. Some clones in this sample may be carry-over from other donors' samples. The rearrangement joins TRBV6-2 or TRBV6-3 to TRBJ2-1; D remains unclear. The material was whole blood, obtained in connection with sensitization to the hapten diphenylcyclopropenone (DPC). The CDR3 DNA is TGTGCCAGCAACGAACTCTCTGGTGGTGAGCAGTTCTTC. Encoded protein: CASNELSGGEQFF.